Described below is a single T cell receptor (beta chain) sequence and its context. Its antigen is as yet unknown. The data belong to a study of cytomegalovirus exposure and HLA in healthy donors. General study results and limits: Apparent HLA restriction characterized most CMV-associated TCR beta chains in a later analysis.

The PCR used 60 Vbeta and 13 Jbeta primers. Assay used: immunoSEQ multiplex PCR; TCRdb lists only in-frame clones, some missing. Its listing shows tens of thousands of clones. Germline assignment: CDR1 KGHSH and CDR2 LQKENI. J was trimmed by 8 bases and V by 6 bases; bases with no gene match: 4. CDR3 length: 12 amino acids. As for the donors, each was a healthy bone marrow donor. The rearrangement links TRBV18 to TRBJ2-1; 7 bases align to TRBD2. The receptor comes from a woman aged 55-75 years in good health and CMV-seronegative. The specimen was PBMCs. CDR3 sequence reads: CASSPLADEQFF. CDR3 DNA: TGTGCCAGCTCCCCTCTAGCGGATGAGCAGTTCTTC.